Sequencing of this TCR beta chain was carried out in a study of identical twins. Findings and caveats of the study: Models underestimated TCR alpha sharing (out-of-frame) in monozygotic twins. The study reached conclusions through statistical analysis that was cross-sectional, not following the same donors. Because invariant MAIT and iNKT cells could be present, zero-insertion analyses could be partly confounded. In beta out-of-frame sequences, the excess sharing between twins was weaker.

At least ten counts were recorded for this clonotype. Its antigen is undetermined. TCRdb re-called the 5' RACE reads through MiXCR, storing one row per CDR3 protein. The repertoire holds hundreds of thousands of distinct CDR3 sequences, with roughly 7% as singletons. V was trimmed by 5 bases and J by 0 bases, leaving 12 bases between them. CDR3 length equals 15 residues. The same data also went into a second study, on yellow fever vaccine responses in identical twins.

The sample comprised memory (CD45RO+) T cells sorted from blood. The clonotype was recovered from a woman aged 18-29 years in good health. V usage is TRBV12-3 or TRBV12-4 and J usage is TRBJ2-3, with D hard to call. The CDR3 DNA is TGTGCCAGCAGTCCACCGTTGGTTAGCACAGATACGCAGTATTTT. Translating gives CASSPPLVSTDTQYF.